This T cell receptor (beta chain) was sequenced in a study of blood T cell repertoires in COVID-19. Overall study: There were acute and convalescent COVID-19 samples, and they came from the United States, Italy and Spain. T cells, B-cell-depleted T cells, or PBMCs supplied cDNA or gDNA.

Per the authors' pipeline: Reference gene primer amplification yielded estimated nucleated cell counts. TCRdb's table, derived via immunoSEQ multiplex PCR, lists solely in-frame clones and lacks some. V, J and clone size were drawn from that table, and D and trimming were deduced from the DNA. Of hundreds of thousands of clones detected, around 89% appear once; the ten largest clones hold over 1%. The V gene's germline CDR1 is GTSNPN and CDR2 SVGIG (reference sequence). CDR3 length: 13 residues. V was shortened by 2 bases and J by 7 bases, with 12 bases between the two germline ends. The TCR was taken from a man in his forties with acute or convalescent COVID-19. This chain joins TRBV30 and TRBJ1-5, with D hard to call. Sequenced material: peripheral blood. CDR3 residues: CAWSLGGGQPQHF. The CDR3 DNA reads as TGTGCCTGGAGTTTGGGTGGCGGACAGCCCCAGCATTTT.